Below, 20 T cell receptor beta chains from the same sample are listed, as sequenced in a study of blood T cell repertoires in COVID-19 (dated by TCRdb to 2018 to 2021). To prepare the library, the immunoSEQ multiplex PCR assay was applied. Here the immuneACCESS table is served through TCRdb, limited to in-frame sequences with V and J called. Missing clones are a known gap in these copies; in checked studies unresolved V genes cover under half, and the rest lacks a known reason. For this sample there are more than 150,000 clones; around 80% appear just once. The ten largest clones add up to 9.8% of the sample. The material sequenced was peripheral blood. The receptors stem from a woman aged 50 to 60 with acute or convalescent COVID-19.

This clone was observed a few times. The chain joins TRBV5-6 to TRBJ2-7; D is perhaps TRBD2 (6 bases). Germline V lookup: CDR1 SGHDT, CDR2 YYEEEE. Trimming removed 1 base from V and 12 bases from J, with 14 bases in between. The CDR3 is 12 residues long. The CDR3 DNA follows: TGTGCCAGCAGCTTGAACACCGCCGGGGGGTACTTC. Residues: CASSLNTAGGYF.

This clone has only a few counts. The CDR3: CASSTGQVRNTEAFF. The CDR3 coding sequence is TGCGCCAGCAGCACCGGACAGGTTCGGAACACTGAAGCTTTCTTT. The genes are TRBV5-1 and TRBJ1-1; 7 bases align to TRBD1. The CDR3 is 15 amino acids. From germline, CDR1 is SGHRS and CDR2 YFSETQ. Trimming cost V 4 bases and J 1 base; bases outside gene matches: 7.

CDR3: CASSLGQRTAGEETQYF. The CDR3 DNA sequence: TGCGCCAGCAGCTTGGGTCAGAGGACGGCGGGAGAAGAGACCCAGTACTTC. V and J are TRBV5-1 and TRBJ2-5; TRBD2 agrees at 7 bases. J was trimmed by 3 bases and V by 0 bases; bases with no gene match: 11. This CDR3 spans 17 amino acids. The germline V gene has CDR1 SGHRS and CDR2 YFSETQ.

The V gene is TRBV6-4, the J gene TRBJ2-1; 8 bases fit TRBD2. The V segment lost 2 bases and the J segment 13 bases; nucleotides outside the gene matches: 7. The germline V gene has CDR1 MRHNA and CDR2 SNTAGT. This CDR3 is 13 amino acids long. CDR3 sequence: CASSDVAGGQQFF. For the CDR3, the DNA is TGTGCCAGCAGTGACGTGGCGGGGGGACAACAGTTCTTC.

The genes are TRBV5-4 and TRBJ2-2; D unclear. The CDR3 has 15 amino acids. Trimming took 2 bases from V and 6 from J, leaving 14 bases between them. CDR1 is SGHNT and CDR2 is YYREEE in the germline V gene (reference sequence). Here the CDR3 reads CASSLVSQAPGELFF. Written as DNA, the CDR3 is TGTGCCAGCAGCTTAGTCTCCCAGGCCCCCGGGGAGCTGTTTTTT.

The V and J genes are TRBV18 and TRBJ1-5; 10 bases map to TRBD1. The CDR3 length is 15 residues. V shed 3 bases, J shed 4 bases, and the junction held 3 bases outside the gene matches. The germline V gene has CDR1 KGHSH and CDR2 LQKENI. Here the CDR3 DNA reads TGTGCCAGCTCACCGACAGGGGGCTCGAATCAGCCCCAGCATTTT. Translation gives CASSPTGGSNQPQHF.

In the case of this clone: A read error may explain this, as a much larger clone is one base away. The genes are TRBV6-5 and TRBJ1-1; D may be TRBD1 (5 bases). The CDR3 runs 14 residues. Germline V lookup: CDR1 MNHEY, CDR2 SVGAGI. V lost 6 bases and J lost 6, with 17 bases in between. The CDR3 region is CASSLEGLGAEAFF. DNA of the CDR3: TGTGCCAGCAGCCTCGAAGGGTTAGGGGCTGAAGCTTTCTTT.

V gene TRBV7-8 combines with J gene TRBJ1-1; 9 bases are a match to TRBD1. The CDR3 covers 17 residues. After removal of 5 bases from V and 6 bases from J, the junction contained 16 bases not matched to a gene. Germline assignment: CDR1 SGHVS and CDR2 FQNEAQ. DNA for the CDR3: TGTGCCAGCAGCGGACTTAGGGGGGGACAGGGAGGCGCTGAAGCTTTCTTT. Encoded protein: CASSGLRGGQGGAEAFF. The full variable domain, in which reference TRBV7-8 and TRBJ1-1 provide the parts outside the CDR3, is GAGVSQSPRYKVAKRGQDVALRCDPISGHVSLFWYQQALGQGPEFLTYFQNEAQLDKSGLPSDRFFAERPEGSVSTLKIQRTQQEDSAVYLCASSGLRGGQGGAEAFFGQGTRLTVV.

The V call is TRBV10-3, the J call TRBJ1-3, with 10 bases matching TRBD1. V shed 10 bases and J 2 bases; nucleotides not matched to a gene: 5. CDR1 is ENHRY and CDR2 is SYGVKD in the germline V gene. The CDR3 runs to 14 residues. In DNA form, the CDR3 reads TGTGCCACCGGGACAGGGGAGGCTGGAAACACCATATATTTT. Encoded protein: CATGTGEAGNTIYF.

V is TRBV3-1 (or the pseudogene TRBV3-2) and J is TRBJ1-4, with unresolved D. With 1 base removed from V and 7 bases from J, the gap between germline ends came to 13 bases. The CDR3 runs 15 residues. CDR1 is LGHDT and CDR2 is YNNKEL in the germline V gene (reference sequence). CDR3 bases: TGTGCCAGCAGCCAAGTGTCCCAGGTTGGTGAAAAACTGTTTTTT. Its translation: CASSQVSQVGEKLFF.

The chain combines TRBV12-5 with TRBJ2-5, with a possible D match to TRBD1 (6 bases). The ends were cut back, 6 bases at V and 1 base at J, with 18 bases in the middle. Germline loops: CDR1 LGHNT, CDR2 FRNRAP. The CDR3 is 16 residues long. CDR3 nucleotides: TGTGCTAGTGGACTAGAAATGGGACACCTCCAAGAGACCCAGTACTTC. Translating gives CASGLEMGHLQETQYF.

This chain uses TRBV5-1 with TRBJ2-7; D possibly corresponds to TRBD1 (5 bases). The CDR3 has 13 residues. Germline CDR1 reads SGHRS; CDR2 reads YFSETQ. The germline V and J ends were trimmed by 4 bases and 1 base, with 9 bases remaining between them. CDR3 coding DNA: TGCGCCAGCAGCGAAGGGGTTTCCTACGAGCAGTACTTC. It codes for CASSEGVSYEQYF. Full variable domain (remainder filled in from reference TRBV5-1 and TRBJ2-7): KAGVTQTPRYLIKTRGQQVTLSCSPISGHRSVSWYQQTPGQGLQFLFEYFSETQRNKGNFPGRFSGRQFSNSRSEMNVSTLELGDSALYLCASSEGVSYEQYFGPGTRLTVT.

In this sample, this clone turned up many times. The chain links TRBV27 to TRBJ2-7; perhaps TRBD1 as D (6 bases). Germline lookup yields CDR1 MNHEY and CDR2 SMNVEV (reference sequence). Trimming removed 4 bases at V and 3 bases at J, with 19 bases between. The CDR3 is made up of 16 amino acids. The CDR3 region is CASSSTTSGTYYEQYF. For the CDR3, the DNA is TGTGCCAGCAGTTCCACGACTTCCGGGACATACTACGAGCAGTACTTC.

The rearrangement joins TRBV28 to TRBJ2-5; 7 bases match TRBD2. The length of the CDR3 is 16 residues. Germline V lookup: CDR1 MDHEN, CDR2 SYDVKM. The junction had 12 bases not matched to a gene; V was cut back by 4 bases and J by 4 bases. As DNA, the CDR3 is TGTGCCAGCAGTTCCCCCGGGGGTGCGGGAGTAGAGACCCAGTACTTC. It specifies CASSSPGGAGVETQYF.

This chain uses TRBV6-1 with TRBJ2-2; maybe TRBD2 (7 bases). CDR1 MNHNS and CDR2 SASEGT come from the germline V gene. The V gene lost 4 bases and the J gene lost 4 bases, with 16 bases spanning the gap. The length of the CDR3 is 16 residues. The CDR3 reads CASSASRGATTGELFF. In DNA, the CDR3 is TGTGCCAGCAGTGCTTCTCGGGGGGCGACCACCGGGGAGCTGTTTTTT.

The chain couples TRBV7-2 to TRBJ2-4; TRBD1 is a possible D gene (5 bases). The V end lost 1 base, the J end lost 7 bases, and 14 bases lay between the germline ends. Germline V gene data show CDR1 as SGHTA and CDR2 as FQGNSA. There are 15 residues in the CDR3. CDR3 nucleotide sequence: TGTGCCAGCAGCTTAGTGGGCTTGCAGGGTAACATTCAGTACTTC. It specifies CASSLVGLQGNIQYF.

This chain joins TRBV21-1 and TRBJ2-7; the D call in the table, TRBD2, was not verified against the DNA. TRBV21-1 is reported as a pseudogene. The CDR3 extends over 14 amino acids. Here the CDR3 reads CASSIAGGIYEQYF. The DNA for the CDR3 is TGTGCCAGCAGCATAGCGGGAGGGATCTACGAGCAGTACTTC.

The chain couples TRBV6-5 to TRBJ2-5; TRBD1 matches at 9 bases. Germline CDR1 MNHEY, CDR2 SVGAGI. J gave up 5 bases and V 4 bases, and 8 bases lay outside the gene matches. This CDR3 has 15 amino acids. This chain's CDR3 is CASSSRDRDWETQYF. The DNA of the CDR3 is TGTGCCAGCAGTTCCCGGGACAGGGACTGGGAGACCCAGTACTTC.

The genes are TRBV20-1 and TRBJ1-2, with D perhaps TRBD1 (6 bases). The CDR3 totals 11 residues. Germline CDR1 DFQATT, CDR2 SNEGSKA (reference sequence). CDR3 nucleotides: TGCAGCCCAAGGGGGGGTAATGGCTACACCTTC. Amino acids: CSPRGGNGYTF.

The V call is TRBV5-8, the J call TRBJ2-1; 10 nucleotides align to TRBD2. Trimming took 0 bases from V and 7 from J; bases not matched to a gene: 7. Germline-derived CDR1 and CDR2 are SGHTS and YDEGEE. The CDR3 consists of 16 residues. The CDR3 DNA reads as TGTGCCAGCAGCTTGGACTCTAGCGGGAGTTTAAATGAGCAGTTCTTC. This codes for CASSLDSSGSLNEQFF.